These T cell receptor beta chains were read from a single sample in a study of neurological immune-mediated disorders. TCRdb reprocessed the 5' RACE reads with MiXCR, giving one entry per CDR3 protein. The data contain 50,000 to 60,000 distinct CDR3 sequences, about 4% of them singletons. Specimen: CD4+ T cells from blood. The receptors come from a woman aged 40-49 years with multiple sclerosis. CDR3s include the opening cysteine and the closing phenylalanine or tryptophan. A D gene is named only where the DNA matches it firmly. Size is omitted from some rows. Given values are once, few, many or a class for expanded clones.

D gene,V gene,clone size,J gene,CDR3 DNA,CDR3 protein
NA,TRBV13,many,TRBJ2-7,TGTGCCAGCAGCCGAACTCAACTCAGGGCGAGCGAGCAGTACTTC,CASSRTQLRASEQYF
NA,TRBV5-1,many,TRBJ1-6,TGCGCCAGCAGCTTTGCACCCGGGTCACCCCTCCACTTT,CASSFAPGSPLHF
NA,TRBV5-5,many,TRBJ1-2,TGTGCCAGCAGCTTCATATATGGCTACACCTTC,CASSFIYGYTF
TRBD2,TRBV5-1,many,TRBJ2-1,TGCGCCAGCAGCTTTGAGCGGGGAGATTACAATGAGCAGTTCTTC,CASSFERGDYNEQFF
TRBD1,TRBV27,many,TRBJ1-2,TGTGCCAGCAGGCCAGGGGGCACCCCGGCGGGGGGCTACACCTTC,CASRPGGTPAGGYTF
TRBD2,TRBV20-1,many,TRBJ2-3,TGCAGTGCGGATCGCAGCGGGGGTACAGATACGCAGTATTTT,CSADRSGGTDTQYF
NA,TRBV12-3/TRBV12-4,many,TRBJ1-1,TGTGCCAGCAGTTTAGCGGGAGGGAAAACTGAAGCTTTCTTT,CASSLAGGKTEAFF
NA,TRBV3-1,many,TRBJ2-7,TGTGCCAGCAGCCATACCGGACTCGGGAACGAGCAGTACTTC,CASSHTGLGNEQYF
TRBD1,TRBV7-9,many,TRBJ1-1,TGTGCCAGCAGCTTACGGGAGACAGGGAAAGCTTTCTTT,CASSLRETGKAFF
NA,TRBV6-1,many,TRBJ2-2,TGTGCCAGCACGACAGCCCCGACCGGGGAGCTGTTTTTT,CASTTAPTGELFF
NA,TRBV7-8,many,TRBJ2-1,TGTGCCAGCAGCCAAGGCGGGTACAATGAGCAGTTCTTC,CASSQGGYNEQFF
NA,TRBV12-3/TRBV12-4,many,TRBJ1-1,TGTGCCAGCATCATGTCTGAGGGTCGGCACACTGAAGCTTTCTTT,CASIMSEGRHTEAFF
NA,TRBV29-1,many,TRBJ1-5,TGCAGCGCTGACAGGTACAACCCTAAGAACAATCAGCCCCAGCATTTT,CSADRYNPKNNQPQHF
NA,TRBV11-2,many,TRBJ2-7,TGTGCCAGCAGCTTAGGTCGCAGGTGGGGCGAGCAGTACTTC,CASSLGRRWGEQYF
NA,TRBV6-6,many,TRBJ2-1,TGTGCCAGCAGTTACGGGGGGCCGAGGTACAATGAGCAGTTCTTC,CASSYGGPRYNEQFF
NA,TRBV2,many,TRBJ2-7,TGTGCCAGCAGTGTTAATTTCCAATCCGAGCAGTACTTC,CASSVNFQSEQYF
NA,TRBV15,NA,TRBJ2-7,TGTGCCACCAGCAGCTGGACGGTAGCCTACGAGCAGTACTTC,CATSSWTVAYEQYF
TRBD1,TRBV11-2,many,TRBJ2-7,TGTGCCAGCAGCATCCCGGGACAGAGCTACGAGCAGTACTTC,CASSIPGQSYEQYF
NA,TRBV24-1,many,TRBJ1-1,TGTGCCACCAGTGATTTGAAGAACACTGAAGCTTTCTTT,CATSDLKNTEAFF
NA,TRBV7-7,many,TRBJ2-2,TGTGCCAGCAGCCCGAGAGGTGGGGAGCTGTTTTTT,CASSPRGGELFF
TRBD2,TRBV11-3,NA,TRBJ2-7,TGTGCCAGCAGCCCCTCTCCGGGACTAGCGGGAACCGTCGAGCAGTACTTC,CASSPSPGLAGTVEQYF
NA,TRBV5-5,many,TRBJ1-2,TGTGCCAGCAGCTTTCCCCCACAGGGATATGGCTACACCTTC,CASSFPPQGYGYTF
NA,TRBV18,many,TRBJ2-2,TGTGCCAGCTCACCCGGGCCCGGCGGGGAGCTGTTTTTT,CASSPGPGGELFF
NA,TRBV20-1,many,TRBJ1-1,TGCAGTGCCCCCCAGGGAGAGAACACTGAAGCTTTCTTT,CSAPQGENTEAFF
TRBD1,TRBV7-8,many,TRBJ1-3,TGTGCCAGCAGCTTCGACAGGGCAAACTCTGGAAACACCATATATTTT,CASSFDRANSGNTIYF
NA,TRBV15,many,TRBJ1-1,TGTGCCACCAGCAAGGCGCGGGGTGTAGGAGCTTTCTTT,CATSKARGVGAFF
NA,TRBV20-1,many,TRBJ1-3,TGCAGTGCCCCCGTGGAACCTGGAAACACCATATATTTT,CSAPVEPGNTIYF
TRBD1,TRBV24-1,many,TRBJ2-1,TGTGCCACCAGTGCCTTGATGGACAGGGGTGAGCAGTTCTTC,CATSALMDRGEQFF
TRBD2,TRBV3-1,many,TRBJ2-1,TGTGCCAGCAGCCGACTAGCGGGGGGGAGTGAGCAGTTCTTC,CASSRLAGGSEQFF
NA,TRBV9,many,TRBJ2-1,TGTGCCAGCAGCGTATTTCCGAGAAATGAGCAGTTCTTC,CASSVFPRNEQFF
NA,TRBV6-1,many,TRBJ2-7,TGTGCCAGCAGTACCCGACAGCGGGAGCAGTACTTC,CASSTRQREQYF
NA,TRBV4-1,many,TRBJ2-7,TGCGCCAGCAGCCAAGCCTCCAGCTCCTACGAGCAGTACTTC,CASSQASSSYEQYF
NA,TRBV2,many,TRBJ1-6,TGTGCCAGCAGTGCGAGGGGGTCAACGGTGTATAATTCACCCCTCCACTTT,CASSARGSTVYNSPLHF
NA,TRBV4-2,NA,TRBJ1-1,TGTGCCAGTAGCCAAGAAGGGGTCACTGAAGCTTTCTTT,CASSQEGVTEAFF
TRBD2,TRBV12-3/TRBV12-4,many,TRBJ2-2,TGTGCCAGCAGTTTATCGTCGGGGGGACCGAACACCGGGGAGCTGTTTTTT,CASSLSSGGPNTGELFF
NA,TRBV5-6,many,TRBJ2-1,TGTGCCAGCAGCTTATCCCGGGGAATGTCCTACAATGAGCAGTTCTTC,CASSLSRGMSYNEQFF
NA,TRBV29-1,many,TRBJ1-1,TGCAGTTATTACCTGAACACTGAAGCTTTCTTT,CSYYLNTEAFF
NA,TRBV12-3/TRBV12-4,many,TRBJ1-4,TGTGCCAGCAGATTGTATGAAAAACTGTTTTTT,CASRLYEKLFF
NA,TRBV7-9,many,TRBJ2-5,TGTGCCAGCAGCTTAATGAAGGATGGTGAGACCCAGTACTTC,CASSLMKDGETQYF
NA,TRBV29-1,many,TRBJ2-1,TGCAGCGTCGCCCCCAGGTTGGGTGAGCAGTTCTTC,CSVAPRLGEQFF
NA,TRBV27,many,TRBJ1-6,TGTGCCAGCAGTTTCCAGAGGGGGTATTCACCCCTCCACTTT,CASSFQRGYSPLHF
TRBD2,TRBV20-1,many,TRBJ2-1,TGCAGTGCGGACCCGGGACTAGCGGAGAATGAGCAGTTCTTC,CSADPGLAENEQFF
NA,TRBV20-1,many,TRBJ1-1,TGCAGTGCTAGAGCCGCTAAGAACACTGAAGCTTTCTTT,CSARAAKNTEAFF
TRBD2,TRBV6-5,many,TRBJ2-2,TGTGCCAGCAGTTACTCCGGGGGGGTGTCCGGGGAGCTGTTTTTT,CASSYSGGVSGELFF